This T cell receptor (beta chain) comes out of a study of blood T cell repertoires in COVID-19. CDR1 and CDR2 from the germline V gene are PRHDT and FYEKMQ (reference sequence). This CDR3 has 13 residues. Trimming stripped 5 bases from V and 2 bases from J, with 7 bases between. Repertoires were generated with immunoSEQ multiplex PCR, while TCRdb's copy carries only in-frame clones and drops some. Among fewer than 500,000 clones, around 91% were seen once, and the ten largest hold about 1.1%. This clonotype was sampled from a man aged 25-40 years who had recovered from COVID-19. The chain has TRBV13 and TRBJ1-3; D is undetermined. Sequencing was carried out using PBMCs or T cells enriched from blood (not recorded which). CDR3 sequence: CASSGHPGNTIYF. The CDR3 DNA sequence: TGTGCCAGCAGCGGCCACCCTGGAAACACCATATATTTT.